What follows is one TCR beta chain and its context. Its antigen remains unknown. The CDR3 is cut off 3 residues early in the read; its end comes from the germline J gene. This sample stems from a study of T cells in women clearing cervical HPV infection. Background on the study: HLA type could not be excluded as a confounder.

The method was immunoSEQ multiplex PCR; TCRdb's version includes in-frame clones alone and lacks a portion of them. The sample has approximately 35,000 clones; the top ten hold 1.5% to 2%. Trimming removed 6 bases from V and 0 bases from J, with 15 bases in between. CDR1 is LNHDA and CDR2 is SQIVND in the germline V gene (reference sequence). This CDR3 spans 17 amino acids. Study-wide results and limits: A classifier using richness and V gene abundances reached an AUC of around 0.83.

This chain connects TRBV19 to TRBJ2-6; no clear D. The source material was blood buffy coat. The TCR comes from a woman between 18 and 70 years old with a cervical HPV16 infection that either progressed to CIN3+ or cleared (not recorded which). CDR3 DNA, as far as it was read: TGTGCCAGTAGCGTTAGTTATGATTCCTCTGGGGCCAACGTC. Residues: CASSVSYDSSGANV. The whole CDR3 sequence is CASSVSYDSSGANVLTF.